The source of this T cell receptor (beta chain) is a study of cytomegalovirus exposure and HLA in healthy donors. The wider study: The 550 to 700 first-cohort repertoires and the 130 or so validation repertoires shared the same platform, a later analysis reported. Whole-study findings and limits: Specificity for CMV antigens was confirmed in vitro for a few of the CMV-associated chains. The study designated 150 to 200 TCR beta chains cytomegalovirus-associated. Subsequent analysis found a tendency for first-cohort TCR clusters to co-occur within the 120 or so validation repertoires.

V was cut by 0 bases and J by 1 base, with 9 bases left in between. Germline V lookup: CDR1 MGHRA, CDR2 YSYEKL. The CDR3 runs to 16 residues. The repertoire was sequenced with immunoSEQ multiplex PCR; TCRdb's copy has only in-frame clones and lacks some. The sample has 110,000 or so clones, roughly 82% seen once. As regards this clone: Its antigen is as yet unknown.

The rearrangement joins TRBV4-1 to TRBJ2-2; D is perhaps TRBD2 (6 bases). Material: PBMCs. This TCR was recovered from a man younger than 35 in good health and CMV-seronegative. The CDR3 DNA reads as TGCGCCAGCAGCCAAGATGGGGGAGGGAACACCGGGGAGCTGTTTTTT. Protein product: CASSQDGGGNTGELFF.